The 13 T cell receptor beta chains given below trace back to one sample, sequenced in a study of blood T cells in healthy people across ages. For the second PCR, which ran for roughly 6 to 12 cycles, a sample-barcoded 5' primer and a J-beta primer mix were used. TCRdb reprocessed the 5' RACE reads with MiXCR, giving one entry per CDR3 protein. In the table there are fewer than 900,000 distinct CDR3 sequences, about 37% of which are singletons. Sequenced input: blood. Receptors were obtained from a man between 18 and 29 years old in good health.

This clonotype came up many times. The V and J genes are TRBV4-2 and TRBJ2-5; D possibly corresponds to TRBD2 (6 bases). CDR3 length: 15 residues. V dropped 3 bases and J dropped 0 bases, with 11 bases sitting between them. Germline V lookup: CDR1 LGHNA, CDR2 YNFKEQ. CDR3 sequence reads: CASSQGGADQETQYF. CDR3 nucleotide sequence: TGTGCCAGCAGCCAGGGGGGAGCAGACCAAGAGACCCAGTACTTC.

The chain employs TRBV7-2 and TRBJ2-1; D is unresolved. The CDR3 spans 13 residues. Trimming cost V 3 bases and J 8 bases, with 11 bases left between them. Per germline, CDR1 SGHTA and CDR2 FQGNSA. The CDR3 DNA reads as TGTGCCAGCAGCTTCGCAAGCGCGGATGAGCAGTTCTTC. It yields the protein CASSFASADEQFF.

In this sample, this clonotype turned up a few times. This sequence joins TRBV6-5 and TRBJ2-7, with D perhaps assigned TRBD1 or TRBD2 (5 bases each). Germline V gene sequence: CDR1 MNHEY, CDR2 SVGAGI. The CDR3 is made up of 15 amino acids. Deletions cut 5 bases from V and 0 bases from J, with 14 bases between. Here the CDR3 DNA reads TGTGCCAGCAGTCCCTGGGACGGGTACTCCTACGAGCAGTACTTC. Amino acid sequence: CASSPWDGYSYEQYF.

This chain uses TRBV2 with TRBJ1-1; tentative D call: TRBD1 (5 bases). Trimming removed 9 bases at V and 8 bases at J, with 16 bases between. From germline, CDR1 is SNHLY and CDR2 FYNNEI. The CDR3 totals 12 residues. The CDR3 coding sequence is TGTGCCAGTGCGACGGGGGAGGCAGAAGCTTTCTTT. This encodes CASATGEAEAFF.

This clonotype showed up just a few times. The CDR3 DNA reads TGCAGTGCTAGAGCAGCGGCAGGGGGCCTCGGGGTCCACGAGCAGTACTTC. It encodes CSARAAAGGLGVHEQYF. The gene calls are TRBV20-1 and TRBJ2-4; 8 bases match TRBD1. The DNA matches TRBJ2-7 better at its end, which makes the J call doubtful. The CDR3 totals 17 residues. The germline gives CDR1 DFQATT, CDR2 SNEGSKA (reference sequence).

The genes are TRBV7-2 and TRBJ1-5; D possibly corresponds to TRBD1 (5 bases). The CDR3 is 15 residues long. The V end was cut by 5 bases, the J end by 6 bases, with 17 bases between. Germline values: CDR1 SGHTA, CDR2 FQGNSA. CDR3 in amino acids: CTSSPDGGWRQPQHF. CDR3 nucleotides: TGTACCAGCAGCCCTGATGGGGGTTGGCGTCAGCCCCAGCATTTT.

The V and J genes are TRBV7-2 and TRBJ2-1; TRBD2 matches at 8 bases. Germline CDR1 SGHTA, CDR2 FQGNSA. The junction had 13 bases not matched to a gene; V was cut back by 3 bases and J by 9 bases. CDR3 length equals 16 residues. This CDR3 is CASSFRDGGALPEQFF. The CDR3 bases are TGTGCCAGCAGCTTTAGAGACGGGGGGGCCTTACCTGAGCAGTTCTTC.

The table lists this clonotype with a few counts. This chain uses TRBV12-3 or TRBV12-4 with TRBJ1-1; D ambiguous. The V end was cut by 5 bases, the J end by 6 bases, with 13 bases between. The CDR3 totals 13 residues. Written as DNA, the CDR3 is TGTGCCAGCAGTCAGACCGAGGGAGCTGAAGCTTTCTTT. Protein: CASSQTEGAEAFF.

V is TRBV7-2 and J is TRBJ2-5; 12 nucleotides agree with TRBD2. Looked up from germline, CDR1 is SGHTA and CDR2 is FQGNSA. This CDR3 is 14 amino acids long. Trimming cost V 6 bases and J 2 bases; bases outside gene matches: 1. The CDR3 spells CASRTSGGQETQYF. The CDR3 coding sequence is TGTGCCAGCAGGACTAGCGGGGGACAAGAGACCCAGTACTTC.

The chain joins TRBV5-1 to TRBJ2-7; no definite D call. The CDR3 contains 14 residues. V was clipped by 0 bases and J by 0 bases, with 7 bases between them. CDR1 is SGHRS, CDR2 YFSETQ, per germline. CDR3 bases: TGCGCCAGCAGCTTGGACAGTTACTCCTACGAGCAGTACTTC. It translates to CASSLDSYSYEQYF.

The table lists this clonotype with a few counts. This rearrangement joins TRBV28 to TRBJ2-7, with TRBD2 matching over 8 bases. Looked up from germline, CDR1 is MDHEN and CDR2 is SYDVKM. CDR3 length: 14 amino acids. J was trimmed by 2 bases and V by 7 bases; bases with no gene match: 7. The CDR3 is CASTDGGLAYEQYF. CDR3 nucleotides: TGTGCCAGCACCGACGGGGGACTAGCCTACGAGCAGTACTTC.

There are a few counts of this clonotype. This chain connects TRBV25-1 to TRBJ1-2; D uncertain. The germline V and J ends were trimmed by 5 bases and 2 bases, with 9 bases remaining between them. Germline CDR1 MGHDK, CDR2 SYGVNS. The length of the CDR3 is 13 residues. The CDR3 loop reads CASSSDLNYGYTF. In DNA form, the CDR3 reads TGTGCCAGCAGTAGTGACCTAAACTATGGCTACACCTTC.

The chain uses TRBV2 and TRBJ2-1, with a weak D call TRBD2 (5 bases). Trimming took 5 bases from V and 8 from J, leaving 19 bases between them. Germline assignment: CDR1 SNHLY and CDR2 FYNNEI. The CDR3 consists of 15 residues. CDR3 DNA: TGTGCCAGCAGTAAGAGTAGTTCCTCGGGGTATGAGCAGTTCTTC. It codes for CASSKSSSSGYEQFF.